Listed here is a single TCR beta chain. Its antigen is not known. TCRdb reprocessed the RT-PCR reads with MiXCR, giving one entry per CDR3 protein. The sample carries 500,000 to 600,000 distinct CDR3 sequences, around 8% recorded once. This record comes from a study of response to subunit inactivated influenza vaccine. Findings and caveats of the study: With each seasonal influenza vaccination, the authors suggested, few new T cells are recruited.

The CDR3 is 18 residues long. The trim removed 3 bases at V and 0 bases at J, leaving 12 bases unmatched. CDR1 is DFQATT and CDR2 is SNEGSKA in the germline V gene (reference sequence). Specimen: PBMCs from blood, collected about 24 months after vaccination. The origin of this receptor is a man between 50 and 69 years old who received an inactivated influenza vaccine. The rearrangement joins TRBV20-1 to TRBJ1-4, with 8 bases identical to TRBD1. For the CDR3, the DNA is TGCAGTGCTAGCGGACAGGGATTTATATCTGCAACTAATGAAAAACTGTTTTTT. Its translation is CSASGQGFISATNEKLFF.